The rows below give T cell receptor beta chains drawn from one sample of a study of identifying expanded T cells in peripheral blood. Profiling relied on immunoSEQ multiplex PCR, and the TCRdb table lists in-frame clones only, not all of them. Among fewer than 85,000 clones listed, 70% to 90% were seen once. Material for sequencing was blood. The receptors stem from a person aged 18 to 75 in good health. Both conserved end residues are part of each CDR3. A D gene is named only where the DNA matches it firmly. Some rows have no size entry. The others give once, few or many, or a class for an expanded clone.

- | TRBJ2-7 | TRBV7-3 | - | CASSLALGGPSYEQYF | TGTGCCAGCAGCTTAGCGCTGGGGGGACCCTCCTACGAGCAGTACTTC
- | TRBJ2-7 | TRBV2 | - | CASSGRLTYEQYF | TGTGCCAGCAGTGGCAGATTAACTTACGAGCAGTACTTC
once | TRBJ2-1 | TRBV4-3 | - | CASRSSYNEQFF | TGCGCCAGCAGAAGCTCCTACAATGAGCAGTTCTTC
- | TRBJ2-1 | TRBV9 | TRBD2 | CASSVSSGTRYSEQFF | TGTGCCAGCAGCGTCTCATCCGGGACTAGGTACAGTGAGCAGTTCTTC
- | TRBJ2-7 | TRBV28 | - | CASSLVTRSSYEQYF | TGTGCCAGCAGTTTAGTCACAAGATCGTCCTACGAGCAGTACTTC
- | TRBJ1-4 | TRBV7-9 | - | CASSLDGGTNEKLFF | TGTGCCAGCAGCTTAGATGGAGGGACTAATGAAAAACTGTTTTTT
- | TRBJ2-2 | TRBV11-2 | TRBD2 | CASSLEGLAGGGELFF | TGTGCCAGCAGCTTAGAAGGACTAGCGGGGGGCGGGGAGCTGTTTTTT
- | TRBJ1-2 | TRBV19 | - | CASSIVGYGYTF | TGTGCCAGTAGTATTGTGGGATATGGCTACACCTTC
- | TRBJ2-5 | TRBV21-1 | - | CASSKLREGQETQYF | TGTGCCAGCAGCAAGCTGCGGGAGGGACAAGAGACCCAGTACTTC
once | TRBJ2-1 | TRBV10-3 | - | CAISEWGPEAFNEQFF | TGTGCCATCAGTGAGTGGGGCCCGGAGGCATTCAATGAGCAGTTCTTC
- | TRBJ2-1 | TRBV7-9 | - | CASRRDLEYNEQFF | TGTGCCAGCCGAAGGGACCTAGAGTACAATGAGCAGTTCTTC
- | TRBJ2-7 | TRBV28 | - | CASRGGSYYEQYF | TGTGCCAGCAGGGGGGGCTCCTACTACGAGCAGTACTTC
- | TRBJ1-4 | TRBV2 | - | CASSLIGSVSEKLFF | TGTGCCAGCAGTTTAATAGGGAGTGTCTCAGAAAAACTGTTTTTT
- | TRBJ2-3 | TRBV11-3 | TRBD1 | CASSKTGTGGTDTQYF | TGTGCCAGCAGTAAGACCGGGACAGGGGGAACAGATACGCAGTATTTT
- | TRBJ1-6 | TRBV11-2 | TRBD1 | CASSSPIDDRGAGSPLHF | TGTGCCAGCAGCTCTCCCATTGATGACAGGGGTGCGGGTTCACCCCTCCACTTT
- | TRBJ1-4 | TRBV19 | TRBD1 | CASSSGTGGVEKLFF | TGTGCCAGTAGCTCTGGGACAGGTGGAGTGGAAAAACTGTTTTTT
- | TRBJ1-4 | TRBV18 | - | CASSDSGEGEKLFF | TGTGCCAGCTCAGACTCAGGGGAAGGAGAAAAACTGTTTTTT
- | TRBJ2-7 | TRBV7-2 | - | CASSLVGGGRQYF | TGTGCCAGCAGCTTAGTGGGAGGGGGGAGGCAGTACTTC
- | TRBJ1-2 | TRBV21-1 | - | CARMIIYGYTF | TGTGCCAGGATGATTATCTATGGCTACACCTTC
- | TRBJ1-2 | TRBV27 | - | CASRTRQVPNYGYTF | TGTGCCAGCCGTACCCGACAGGTCCCCAACTATGGCTACACCTTC
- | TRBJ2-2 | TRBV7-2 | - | CASSLGVGGELFF | TGTGCCAGCAGCTTAGGGGTCGGCGGGGAGCTGTTTTTT
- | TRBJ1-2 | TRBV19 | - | CASSIPAGSGLGGYTF | TGTGCCAGTAGTATTCCGGCAGGGTCGGGGCTTGGTGGCTACACCTTC
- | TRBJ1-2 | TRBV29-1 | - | CSVEVPDGDYGYTF | TGCAGCGTTGAAGTCCCGGACGGAGACTATGGCTACACCTTC
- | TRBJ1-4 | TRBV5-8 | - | CASSFVKGVDEKLFF | TGTGCCAGCAGCTTTGTAAAGGGTGTGGATGAAAAACTGTTTTTT
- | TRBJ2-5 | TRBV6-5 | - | CASSPRTRVETQYF | TGTGCCAGCAGCCCCAGGACGCGGGTGGAGACCCAGTACTTC
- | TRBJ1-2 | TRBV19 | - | CASSIQSNYGYTF | TGTGCCAGTAGTATCCAGTCCAACTATGGCTACACCTTC
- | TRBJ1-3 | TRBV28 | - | CASGEGGLSGNTIYF | TGTGCCAGCGGTGAGGGGGGTCTCTCTGGAAACACCATATATTTT
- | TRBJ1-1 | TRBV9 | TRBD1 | CASAQGQVNTEAFF | TGTGCCAGCGCACAAGGACAGGTGAACACTGAAGCTTTCTTT
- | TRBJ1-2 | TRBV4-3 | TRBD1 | CASSQAANPTGGYTF | TGCGCCAGCAGCCAAGCTGCGAACCCGACAGGGGGCTACACCTTC
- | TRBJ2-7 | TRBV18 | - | CASSIGGRSDEQYF | TGTGCCAGCTCAATCGGGGGAAGGAGTGACGAGCAGTACTTC
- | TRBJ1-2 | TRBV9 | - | CASSVSGRGYTF | TGTGCCAGCAGCGTAAGTGGGCGAGGCTACACCTTC
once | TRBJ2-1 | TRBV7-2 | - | CASSLDRRNEQFF | TGTGCCAGCAGCTTAGATAGGCGCAATGAGCAGTTCTTC
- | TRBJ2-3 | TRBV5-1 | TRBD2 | CASSLTSGMGSGTDTQYF | TGCGCCAGCAGCCTGACTAGCGGGATGGGGAGTGGGACAGATACGCAGTATTTT
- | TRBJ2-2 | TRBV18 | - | CASSPSGTPSTGELFF | TGTGCCAGCTCACCTTCTGGGACTCCCTCGACCGGGGAGCTGTTTTTT
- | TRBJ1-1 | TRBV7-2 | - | CASSLGVGYTEAFF | TGTGCCAGCAGCTTAGGGGTGGGGTACACTGAAGCTTTCTTT
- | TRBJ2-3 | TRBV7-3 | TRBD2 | CASSLIMEKREALDTQYF | TGTGCCAGCAGCTTAATAATGGAGAAGCGGGAGGCGTTAGATACGCAGTATTTT
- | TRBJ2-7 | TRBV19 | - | CASGLKSSYEQYF | TGTGCCAGCGGACTCAAGAGCTCCTACGAGCAGTACTTC
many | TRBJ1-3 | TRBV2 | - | CASSGLVRQSGNTIYF | TGTGCCAGCAGTGGTCTTGTTCGACAATCTGGAAACACCATATATTTT
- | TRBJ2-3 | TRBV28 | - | CASSFRRGTDTQYF | TGTGCCAGCAGTTTTCGTAGGGGAACAGATACGCAGTATTTT
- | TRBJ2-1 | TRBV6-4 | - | CASSDFSESSYNEQFF | TGTGCCAGCAGTGACTTTAGCGAAAGCTCCTACAATGAGCAGTTCTTC
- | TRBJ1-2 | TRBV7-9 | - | CASSPRDNPNYGYTF | TGTGCCAGCAGCCCGCGGGACAACCCTAACTATGGCTACACCTTC
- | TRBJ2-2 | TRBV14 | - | CASSQLGTSGTGELFF | TGTGCCAGCAGCCAATTAGGGACGAGTGGGACCGGGGAGCTGTTTTTT
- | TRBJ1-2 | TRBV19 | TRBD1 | CASSTGQDNYGYTF | TGTGCCAGTAGTACGGGACAGGACAACTATGGCTACACCTTC
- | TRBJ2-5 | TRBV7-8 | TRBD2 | CASSLTSGGETQYF | TGTGCCAGCAGCTTGACTAGCGGGGGAGAGACCCAGTACTTC
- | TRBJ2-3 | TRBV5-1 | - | CASSETGAWTDTQYF | TGCGCCAGCAGCGAGACCGGGGCTTGGACAGATACGCAGTATTTT
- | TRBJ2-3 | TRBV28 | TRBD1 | CASSLEDRSTDTQYF | TGTGCCAGCAGTTTAGAGGACAGGAGCACAGATACGCAGTATTTT
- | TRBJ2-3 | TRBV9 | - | CASSGGDSNQPQYF | TGTGCCAGCAGCGGCGGCGACTCGAATCAGCCCCAGTATTTT
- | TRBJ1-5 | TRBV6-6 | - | CASRLDSFSNQPQHF | TGTGCCAGCCGATTGGACAGTTTTAGCAATCAGCCCCAGCATTTT
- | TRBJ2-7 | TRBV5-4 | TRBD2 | CASSLDVAGAYEQYF | TGTGCCAGCAGCTTGGATGTAGCGGGAGCCTACGAGCAGTACTTC